The clone carrying this T cell receptor (beta chain) was seen a handful of times. Its specificity is unknown. Every isolated RNA sample was fully reverse transcribed, so sequencing captured expressed TCRB transcripts. Regulatory, naive and central memory T cell samples averaged approximately 3.4 million reads. Clones were sequenced by immunoSEQ multiplex PCR, and TCRdb holds only the in-frame ones, with some missing. The data contain 600,000 to 700,000 clones, about an eighth of them singletons. The source of the sample is a study of beta chain features in type 1 diabetes. General observations from the study: Researchers report that Type 1 diabetes patients had moderately but significantly shorter TCRB CDR3s across all four CD4+ subsets.

The V gene's germline CDR1 is SGHTA and CDR2 FQGNSA. J was trimmed by 3 bases and V by 1 base; bases with no gene match: 9. The CDR3 has 16 amino acids. V is TRBV7-2 and J is TRBJ2-7; 7 nucleotides agree with TRBD2. The clonotype originates from a man younger than 35 with type 1 diabetes. Sequenced input: naive CD4+ T cells from blood. For the CDR3, the DNA is TGTGCCAGCAGCTTAGGAGACACCTTAGCGGGCTACGAGCAGTACTTC. It yields the protein CASSLGDTLAGYEQYF.